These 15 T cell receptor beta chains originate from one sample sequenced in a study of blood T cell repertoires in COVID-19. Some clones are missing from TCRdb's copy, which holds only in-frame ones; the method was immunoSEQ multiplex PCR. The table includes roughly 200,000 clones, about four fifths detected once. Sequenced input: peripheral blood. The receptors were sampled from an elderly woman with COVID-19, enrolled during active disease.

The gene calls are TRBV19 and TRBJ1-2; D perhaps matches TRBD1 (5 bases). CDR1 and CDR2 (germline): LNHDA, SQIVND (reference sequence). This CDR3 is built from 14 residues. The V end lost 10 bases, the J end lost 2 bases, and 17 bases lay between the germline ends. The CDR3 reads CATWAGFRNYGYTF. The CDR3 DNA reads TGTGCCACCTGGGCAGGGTTCCGAAACTATGGCTACACCTTC. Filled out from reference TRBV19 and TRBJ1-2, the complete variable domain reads DGGITQSPKYLFRKEGQNVTLSCEQNLNHDAMYWYRQDPGQGLRLIYYSQIVNDFQKGDIAEGYSVSREKKESFPLTVTSAQKNPTAFYLCATWAGFRNYGYTFGSGTRLTVV.

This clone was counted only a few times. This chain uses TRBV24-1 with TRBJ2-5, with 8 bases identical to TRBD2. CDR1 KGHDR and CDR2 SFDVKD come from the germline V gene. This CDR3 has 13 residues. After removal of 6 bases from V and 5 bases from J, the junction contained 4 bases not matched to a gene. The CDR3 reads CATSTSGSETQYF. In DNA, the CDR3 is TGTGCCACCAGTACAAGCGGGAGTGAGACCCAGTACTTC.

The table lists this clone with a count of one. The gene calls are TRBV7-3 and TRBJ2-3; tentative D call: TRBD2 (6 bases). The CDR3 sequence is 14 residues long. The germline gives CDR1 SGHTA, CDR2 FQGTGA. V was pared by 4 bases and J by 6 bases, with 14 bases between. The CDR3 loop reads CASSSGSGADTQYF. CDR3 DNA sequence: TGTGCCAGCAGCTCCGGGTCGGGAGCGGATACGCAGTATTTT. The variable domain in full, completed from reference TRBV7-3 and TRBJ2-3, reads GAGVSQTPSNKVTEKGKYVELRCDPISGHTALYWYRQSLGQGPEFLIYFQGTGAADDSGLPNDRFFAVRPEGSVSTLKIQRTERGDSAVYLCASSSGSGADTQYFGPGTRLTVL.

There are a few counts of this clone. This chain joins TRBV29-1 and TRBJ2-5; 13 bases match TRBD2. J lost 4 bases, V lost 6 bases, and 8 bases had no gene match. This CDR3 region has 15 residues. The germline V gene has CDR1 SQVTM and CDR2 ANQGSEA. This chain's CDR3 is CSVVTSGGVSETQYF. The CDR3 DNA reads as TGCAGCGTGGTCACTAGCGGGGGGGTGTCAGAGACCCAGTACTTC.

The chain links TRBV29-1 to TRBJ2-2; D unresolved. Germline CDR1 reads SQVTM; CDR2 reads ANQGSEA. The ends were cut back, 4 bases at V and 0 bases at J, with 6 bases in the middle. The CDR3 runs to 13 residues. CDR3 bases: TGCAGCGTTGCCCAGACGAACACCGGGGAGCTGTTTTTT. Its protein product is CSVAQTNTGELFF.

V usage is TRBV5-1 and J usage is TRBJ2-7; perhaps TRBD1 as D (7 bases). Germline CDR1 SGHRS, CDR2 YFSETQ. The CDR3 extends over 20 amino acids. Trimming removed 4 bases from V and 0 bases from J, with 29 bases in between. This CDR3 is CASSLGRRQGSRAGSYEQYF. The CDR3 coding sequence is TGCGCCAGCAGCCTTGGGAGGCGACAGGGTAGCCGCGCAGGCTCCTACGAGCAGTACTTC.

The CDR3, as DNA: TGTGCCAGCAGTTTTGACAAAACCTACGAGCAGTACTTC. It encodes CASSFDKTYEQYF. The chain links TRBV27 to TRBJ2-7; no definite D call. This CDR3 spans 13 amino acids. Germline-derived CDR1 and CDR2 are MNHEY and SMNVEV (reference sequence). The ends were cut back, 3 bases at V and 2 bases at J, with 8 bases in the middle.

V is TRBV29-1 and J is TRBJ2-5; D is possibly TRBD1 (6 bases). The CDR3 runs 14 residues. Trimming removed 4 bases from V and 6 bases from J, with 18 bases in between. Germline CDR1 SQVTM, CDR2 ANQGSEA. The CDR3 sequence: CSVVFQGLVQTQYF. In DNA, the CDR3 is TGCAGCGTTGTTTTTCAGGGGCTGGTACAGACCCAGTACTTC.

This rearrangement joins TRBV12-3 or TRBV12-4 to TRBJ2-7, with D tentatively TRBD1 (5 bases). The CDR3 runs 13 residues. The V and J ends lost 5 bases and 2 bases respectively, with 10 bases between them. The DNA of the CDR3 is TGTGCCAGCAGTACGTCCAGGGCCTACGAGCAGTACTTC. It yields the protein CASSTSRAYEQYF.

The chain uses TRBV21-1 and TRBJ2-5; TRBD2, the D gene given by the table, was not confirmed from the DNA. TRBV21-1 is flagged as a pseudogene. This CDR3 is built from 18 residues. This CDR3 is CASSKGHGREAVQETQYF. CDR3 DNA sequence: TGTGCCAGCAGCAAAGGGCACGGGCGGGAGGCAGTCCAGGAGACCCAGTACTTC.

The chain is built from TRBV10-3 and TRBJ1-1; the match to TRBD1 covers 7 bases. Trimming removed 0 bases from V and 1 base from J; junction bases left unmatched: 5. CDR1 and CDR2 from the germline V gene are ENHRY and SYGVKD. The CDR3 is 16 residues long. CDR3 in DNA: TGTGCCATCAGTGAGTCGCCGGGACAGCAGAACACTGAAGCTTTCTTT. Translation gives CAISESPGQQNTEAFF.

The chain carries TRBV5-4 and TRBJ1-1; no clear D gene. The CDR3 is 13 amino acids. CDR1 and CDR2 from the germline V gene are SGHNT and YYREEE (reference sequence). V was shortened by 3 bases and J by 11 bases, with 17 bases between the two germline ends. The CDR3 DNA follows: TGTGCCAGCAGCTCGTGGGAGGGCGCCGGGGCTTTCTTT. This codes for CASSSWEGAGAFF.

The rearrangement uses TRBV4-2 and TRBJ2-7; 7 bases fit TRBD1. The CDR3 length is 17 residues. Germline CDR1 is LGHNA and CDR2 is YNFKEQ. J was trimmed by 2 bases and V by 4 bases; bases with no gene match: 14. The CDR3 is CASSPLPGQSLPYEQYF. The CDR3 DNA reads TGTGCCAGCAGCCCCTTGCCGGGACAGAGTCTTCCCTACGAGCAGTACTTC.

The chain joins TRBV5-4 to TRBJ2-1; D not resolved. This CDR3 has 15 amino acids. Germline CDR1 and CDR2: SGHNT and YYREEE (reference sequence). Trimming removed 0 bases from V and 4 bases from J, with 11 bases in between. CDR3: CASSLELAIYNEQFF. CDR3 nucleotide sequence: TGTGCCAGCAGCTTGGAACTCGCGATTTACAATGAGCAGTTCTTC.

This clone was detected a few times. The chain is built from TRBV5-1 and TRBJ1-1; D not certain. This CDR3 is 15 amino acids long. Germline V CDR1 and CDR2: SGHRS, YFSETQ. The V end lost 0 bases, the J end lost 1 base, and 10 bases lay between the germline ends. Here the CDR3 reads CASSLAPGGNTEAFF. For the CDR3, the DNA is TGCGCCAGCAGCTTGGCCCCGGGAGGGAACACTGAAGCTTTCTTT.